These 27 T cell receptor beta chains came from one sample sequenced in a study of shared clonotypes between healthy human individuals. The repertoire was sequenced with immunoSEQ multiplex PCR; TCRdb's copy has only in-frame clones and lacks some. The sample has hundreds of thousands of clones, roughly 70% seen once; the top ten hold over 1.5%. Input material: memory CD4+ T cells sorted from blood. As to subset: CD45RA-negative fraction. The receptor source for this set is a woman aged 25 to 39 in good health.

V is TRBV7-2 and J is TRBJ2-7; the D gene is possibly TRBD1 (6 bases). The CDR3 extends over 15 amino acids. Trimming pared 2 bases from V and 5 bases from J, leaving 16 bases between. The germline gives CDR1 SGHTA, CDR2 FQGNSA. The CDR3 reads CASSLLYRALDEQYF. CDR3 DNA: TGTGCCAGCAGCTTATTATACAGGGCTTTGGACGAGCAGTACTTC.

This chain joins TRBV4-2 and TRBJ2-3; a possible D gene is TRBD2 (6 bases). Trimming cost V 0 bases and J 1 base, with 14 bases left between them. The CDR3 spans 17 residues. Per germline, CDR1 LGHNA and CDR2 YNFKEQ. In nucleotides, the CDR3 is TGTGCCAGCAGCCAAGACGGGGGACTTAGACGCACAGATACGCAGTATTTT. Amino acids: CASSQDGGLRRTDTQYF.

This chain joins TRBV7-9 and TRBJ1-5, with no clear D. V lost 6 bases to trimming and J lost 7 bases, with 16 bases between them. Looked up from germline, CDR1 is SEHNR and CDR2 is FQNEAQ (reference sequence). This CDR3 is 14 amino acids long. CDR3 residues: CASSRGFAEQPQHF. The CDR3 DNA is TGTGCCAGCAGTCGTGGCTTTGCCGAACAGCCCCAGCATTTT.

This clone was detected many times. This chain uses TRBV6-5 with TRBJ2-1; D is ambiguous. This CDR3 spans 15 amino acids. Trimming took 6 bases from V and 3 from J, leaving 15 bases between them. Looked up from germline, CDR1 is MNHEY and CDR2 is SVGAGI. The CDR3 DNA reads as TGTGCCAGCAGCCCCGGTTGGGCGGACTACAATGAGCAGTTCTTC. This codes for CASSPGWADYNEQFF.

J is TRBJ2-1 and V is TRBV5-1, with D uncertain. Trimming removed 6 bases at V and 5 bases at J, with 6 bases between. The CDR3 runs to 11 residues. In germline, CDR1 is SGHRS, CDR2 YFSETQ. The CDR3: CASTRHNEQFF. The CDR3 coding sequence is TGCGCCAGCACTCGACACAATGAGCAGTTCTTC.

V usage is TRBV4-2 and J usage is TRBJ2-2; 7 bases line up with TRBD1. The junction had 3 bases not matched to a gene; V was cut back by 1 base and J by 4 bases. Germline V gene data show CDR1 as LGHNA and CDR2 as YNFKEQ. This CDR3 spans 15 amino acids. CDR3 sequence: CASSQATGFTGELFF. Written as DNA, the CDR3 is TGTGCCAGCAGCCAAGCGACAGGGTTCACCGGGGAGCTGTTTTTT.

In its sample, this clone was seen once. J is TRBJ2-2 and V is TRBV27; perhaps TRBD1 as D (6 bases). This CDR3 has 18 amino acids. The V end was cut by 5 bases, the J end by 4 bases, with 23 bases between. Germline V gene lookup returns CDR1 MNHEY and CDR2 SMNVEV (reference sequence). This chain's CDR3 is CASSPPPGAPSTTGELFF. The CDR3 DNA follows: TGTGCCAGCAGTCCACCCCCAGGGGCCCCGAGTACCACCGGGGAGCTGTTTTTT.

The chain joins TRBV7-6 to TRBJ2-3; D may correspond to TRBD1 or TRBD2 (6 bases each). V was cut by 4 bases and J by 6 bases, with 17 bases left in between. Germline values: CDR1 SGHVS, CDR2 FNYEAQ. The CDR3 totals 15 residues. CDR3 coding DNA: TGTGCCAGCAGCTCAGGGACACATCGGGGGGATACGCAGTATTTT. Its protein is CASSSGTHRGDTQYF.

This clone was detected only a few times. This rearrangement joins TRBV7-3 to TRBJ2-2; unclear D gene. Trimming left V 2 bases short and J 2 bases short, with 9 bases between. The CDR3 is made up of 15 amino acids. Germline V lookup: CDR1 SGHTA, CDR2 FQGTGA. The CDR3 bases are TGTGCCAGCAGCTTAGATCAATCCAACACCGGGGAGCTGTTTTTT. Protein: CASSLDQSNTGELFF.

This clone appeared a single time. The chain uses TRBV29-1 and TRBJ2-1, with D uncertain. The CDR3 extends over 11 amino acids. Trimming left V 6 bases short and J 9 bases short, with 12 bases between. CDR1 SQVTM and CDR2 ANQGSEA come from the germline V gene. The CDR3 DNA sequence: TGCAGCGTACAACCTCAACGTGAGCAGTTCTTC. The encoded protein is CSVQPQREQFF.

This clone was detected a few times. The V and J genes are TRBV5-6 and TRBJ1-1; the match to TRBD1 covers 7 bases. Germline V lookup: CDR1 SGHDT, CDR2 YYEEEE. The trim removed 2 bases at V and 0 bases at J, leaving 7 bases unmatched. The CDR3 is made up of 16 amino acids. The chain's CDR3 is CASSFFDRVMNTEAFF. CDR3 DNA sequence: TGTGCCAGCAGCTTTTTTGACAGGGTCATGAACACTGAAGCTTTCTTT.

CDR3 in DNA: TGTGCCAGCAGCTTGACAGGGGATTACGAGCAGTACTTC. Its translation is CASSLTGDYEQYF. The chain combines TRBV7-8 with TRBJ2-7; TRBD1 agrees at 8 bases. Germline V lookup: CDR1 SGHVS, CDR2 FQNEAQ. Germline trimming cut 3 bases from V and 4 bases from J; bases unmatched to any gene: 2. This CDR3 region has 13 residues.

The chain combines TRBV21-1 with TRBJ2-2. TRBV21-1 is annotated as a pseudogene. The CDR3 is 21 amino acids. Written as DNA, the CDR3 is TGTGCCAGCAGCAAAGCGCGGGGGTTACAGGGGCGCGTACCGTCCACCGGGGAGCTGTTTTTT. It is translated as CASSKARGLQGRVPSTGELFF.

The chain joins TRBV29-1 to TRBJ1-2; TRBD1 aligns across 9 bases. The trim removed 6 bases at V and 1 base at J, leaving 3 bases unmatched. In germline, CDR1 is SQVTM, CDR2 ANQGSEA. The CDR3 is 13 residues long. CDR3 bases: TGCAGCGTCGGACAGGGGCTTAACTATGGCTACACCTTC. As protein: CSVGQGLNYGYTF.

CDR3 sequence reads: CSAPGRLLAGGGVTTYNEQFF. In DNA, the CDR3 is TGCAGCGCCCCCGGACGGCTACTAGCGGGAGGCGGGGTAACGACGTACAATGAGCAGTTCTTC. The genes are TRBV29-1 and TRBJ2-1, with 12 bases fitting TRBD2. CDR1 is SQVTM, CDR2 ANQGSEA, per germline. The V segment lost 7 bases and the J segment 4 bases; nucleotides outside the gene matches: 26. The CDR3 has 21 residues.

The chain uses TRBV19 and TRBJ2-2; no clear D. The CDR3 sequence is 13 residues long. Germline CDR1 and CDR2: LNHDA and SQIVND (reference sequence). V was cut by 11 bases and J by 2 bases, with 12 bases left in between. CDR3 protein: CAVVEVNTGELFF. The CDR3 DNA is TGTGCCGTTGTTGAGGTAAACACCGGGGAGCTGTTTTTT.

The chain recombines TRBV28 with TRBJ1-3; D perhaps matches TRBD1 (5 bases). From germline, CDR1 is MDHEN and CDR2 SYDVKM. The CDR3 length is 15 residues. V lost 3 bases to trimming and J lost 0 bases, with 9 bases between them. This CDR3 reads CASSFWGNSGNTIYF. As DNA, the CDR3 is TGTGCCAGCAGTTTTTGGGGGAACTCTGGAAACACCATATATTTT.

This rearrangement joins TRBV5-1 to TRBJ2-5, with 9 bases matching TRBD1. Per germline, CDR1 SGHRS and CDR2 YFSETQ. Unmatched junction bases numbered 4, after V lost 2 bases and J lost 5 bases. The CDR3 is made up of 14 amino acids. CDR3 sequence reads: CASSLTGGMETQYF. The CDR3 DNA sequence: TGCGCCAGCAGCTTAACAGGGGGCATGGAGACCCAGTACTTC. The variable domain in full, with the rest retrieved from reference TRBV5-1 and TRBJ2-5, is KAGVTQTPRYLIKTRGQQVTLSCSPISGHRSVSWYQQTPGQGLQFLFEYFSETQRNKGNFPGRFSGRQFSNSRSEMNVSTLELGDSALYLCASSLTGGMETQYFGPGTRLLVL.

V and J are TRBV5-6 and TRBJ2-5; D assignment may be TRBD1 or TRBD2 (5 bases each). Trimming stripped 2 bases from V and 12 bases from J, with 17 bases between. Germline V CDR1 and CDR2: SGHDT, YYEEEE. This CDR3 spans 13 amino acids. The CDR3 region is CASSLRNLGTEYF. CDR3 sequence (DNA): TGTGCCAGCAGCTTAAGGAATTTGGGGACGGAGTACTTC.

This chain uses TRBV6-1 with TRBJ2-7; TRBD1 aligns across 8 bases. Germline V gene sequence: CDR1 MNHNS, CDR2 SASEGT. The CDR3 loop spans 13 amino acids. Trimming took 9 bases from V and 2 from J; bases not matched to a gene: 6. The DNA of the CDR3 is TGTGCCAGTCAGAGACAGGGGACCTACGAGCAGTACTTC. It is translated as CASQRQGTYEQYF.

The chain joins TRBV11-2 to TRBJ2-1; a weak D match, TRBD2 (5 bases). This CDR3 region has 14 residues. V shed 9 bases and J shed 2 bases, with 14 bases lying between them. Germline V CDR1 and CDR2: SGHAT, FQNNGV. The CDR3 is CASRLSGPYNEQFF. The CDR3 bases are TGTGCCAGTCGACTAAGCGGACCCTACAATGAGCAGTTCTTC. Filled out from reference TRBV11-2 and TRBJ2-1, the complete variable domain reads EAGVAQSPRYKIIEKRQSVAFWCNPISGHATLYWYQQILGQGPKLLIQFQNNGVVDDSQLPKDRFSAERLKGVDSTLKIQPAKLEDSAVYLCASRLSGPYNEQFFGPGTRLTVL.

The chain employs TRBV7-6 and TRBJ2-5; D is undetermined. The CDR3 runs 13 residues. Germline CDR1 and CDR2: SGHVS and FNYEAQ. Trimming took off 4 bases at V and 2 bases at J, with 8 bases between the two ends. Here the CDR3 DNA reads TGTGCCAGCAGCTCAGCAGGTCAAGAGACCCAGTACTTC. It translates to CASSSAGQETQYF.

The rearrangement links TRBV7-8 to TRBJ2-3; 9 bases are shared with TRBD2. Germline assignment: CDR1 SGHVS and CDR2 FQNEAQ. This CDR3 has 18 residues. The junction had 11 bases not matched to a gene; V was cut back by 4 bases and J by 0 bases. The CDR3 sequence is CASSWLAGAPSSTDTQYF. The CDR3 nucleotides are TGTGCCAGCAGCTGGTTAGCGGGAGCCCCCTCTAGCACAGATACGCAGTATTTT.

This clone was seen a single time. The chain joins TRBV5-1 to TRBJ2-1; 10 nucleotides agree with TRBD2. V dropped 2 bases and J dropped 9; count of bases not matched to a gene: 8. This CDR3 spans 15 amino acids. Germline CDR1 SGHRS, CDR2 YFSETQ. CDR3 DNA sequence: TGCGCCAGCAGCTTCTCTAGCGGGAGCGAAAGTGAGCAGTTCTTC. It is translated as CASSFSSGSESEQFF.

CDR3 DNA sequence: TGCGCCAGCAGCTTGGTTCAGACCCAGTACTTC. Its translation is CASSLVQTQYF. This rearrangement joins TRBV5-1 to TRBJ2-5; no firm D call. The CDR3 spans 11 residues. V lost 0 bases to trimming and J lost 6 bases, with 3 bases between them. The germline gives CDR1 SGHRS, CDR2 YFSETQ.

This clone was picked up a small number of times. This chain links TRBV13 with TRBJ2-3; maybe TRBD1 (6 bases). Germline V lookup: CDR1 PRHDT, CDR2 FYEKMQ (reference sequence). The CDR3 consists of 17 residues. V lost 4 bases to trimming and J lost 6 bases, with 23 bases between them. The CDR3 spells CASSSQTGSIILDTQYF. CDR3 in DNA: TGTGCCAGCAGCTCGCAGACAGGCTCTATTATTCTCGATACGCAGTATTTT.

This sequence joins TRBV2 and TRBJ2-1; 8 nucleotides line up with TRBD2. The junction had 13 bases not matched to a gene; V was cut back by 7 bases and J by 5 bases. Germline V lookup: CDR1 SNHLY, CDR2 FYNNEI. This CDR3 has 16 amino acids. This CDR3 reads CASTFYSGTSDNEQFF. The CDR3 coding sequence is TGTGCCAGCACTTTTTATAGCGGGACGTCAGACAATGAGCAGTTCTTC.